This TCR beta chain is from a study of neurological immune-mediated disorders. Study context: Of about 35 multiple sclerosis patients, some 31 were relapsing-remitting and 3 secondary progressive.

This clonotype has more than one count but fewer than ten. The V gene's germline CDR1 is SGHRS and CDR2 YFSETQ. V lost 0 bases to trimming and J lost 2 bases, with 14 bases between them. The CDR3 spans 16 residues. TCRdb analysed the 5' RACE reads with MiXCR anew, one entry per CDR3 protein. The sample holds 50,000 to 60,000 distinct CDR3 sequences, over 3.5% seen once. The V call is TRBV5-1, the J call TRBJ1-1; D perhaps matches TRBD1 (6 bases). The receptor's source is a woman between 40 and 55 years old with multiple sclerosis. Sequencing was performed on CD4+ T cells from blood. CDR3 DNA: TGCGCCAGCAGCTTGGGCCCCATGGGGGCAAACACTGAAGCTTTCTTT. Translation gives CASSLGPMGANTEAFF.